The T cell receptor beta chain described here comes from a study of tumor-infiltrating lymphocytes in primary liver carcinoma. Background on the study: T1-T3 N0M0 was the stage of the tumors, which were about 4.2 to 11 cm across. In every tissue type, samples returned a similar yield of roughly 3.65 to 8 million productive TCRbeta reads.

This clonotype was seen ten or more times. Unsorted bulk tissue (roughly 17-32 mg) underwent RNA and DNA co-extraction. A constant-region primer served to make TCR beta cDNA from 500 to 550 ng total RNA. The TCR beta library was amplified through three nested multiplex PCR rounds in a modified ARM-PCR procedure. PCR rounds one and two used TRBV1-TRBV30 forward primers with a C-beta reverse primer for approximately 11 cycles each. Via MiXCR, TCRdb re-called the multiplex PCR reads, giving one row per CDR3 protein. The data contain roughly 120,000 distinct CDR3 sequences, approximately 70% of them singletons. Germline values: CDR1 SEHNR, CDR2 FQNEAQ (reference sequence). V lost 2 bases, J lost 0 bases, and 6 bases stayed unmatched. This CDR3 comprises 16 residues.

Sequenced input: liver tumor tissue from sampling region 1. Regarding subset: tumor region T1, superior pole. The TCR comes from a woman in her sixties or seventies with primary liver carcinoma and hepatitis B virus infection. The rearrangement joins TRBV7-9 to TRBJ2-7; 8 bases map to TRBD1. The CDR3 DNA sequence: TGTGCCAGCAGCTTATCGGCAGGGGGCGCCTCCTACGAGCAGTACTTC. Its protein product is CASSLSAGGASYEQYF.